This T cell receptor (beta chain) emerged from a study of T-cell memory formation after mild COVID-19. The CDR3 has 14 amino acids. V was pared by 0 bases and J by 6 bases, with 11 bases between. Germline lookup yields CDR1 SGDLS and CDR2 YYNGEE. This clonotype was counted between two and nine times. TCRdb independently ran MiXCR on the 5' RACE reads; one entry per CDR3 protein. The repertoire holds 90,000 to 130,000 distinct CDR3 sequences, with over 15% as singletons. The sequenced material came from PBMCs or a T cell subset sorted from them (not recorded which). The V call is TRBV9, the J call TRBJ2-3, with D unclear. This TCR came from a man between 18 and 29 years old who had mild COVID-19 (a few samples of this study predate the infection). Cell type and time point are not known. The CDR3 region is CASSVDSRSDTQYF. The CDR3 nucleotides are TGTGCCAGCAGCGTAGATTCTAGGTCTGATACGCAGTATTTT.